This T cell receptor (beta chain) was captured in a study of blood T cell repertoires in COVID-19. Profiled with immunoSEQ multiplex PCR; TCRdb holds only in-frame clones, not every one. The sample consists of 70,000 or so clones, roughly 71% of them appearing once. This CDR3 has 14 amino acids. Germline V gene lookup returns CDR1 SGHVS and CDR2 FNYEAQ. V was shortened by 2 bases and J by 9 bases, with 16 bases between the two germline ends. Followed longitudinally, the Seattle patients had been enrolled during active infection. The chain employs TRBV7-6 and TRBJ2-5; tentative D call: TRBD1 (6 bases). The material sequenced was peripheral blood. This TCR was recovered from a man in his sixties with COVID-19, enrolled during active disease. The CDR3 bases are TGTGCCAGCAGCTTAAGCGAGAGGGGGTTGTCCCAGTACTTC. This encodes CASSLSERGLSQYF. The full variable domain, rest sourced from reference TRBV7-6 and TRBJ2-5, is GAGVSQSPRYKVTKRGQDVALRCDPISGHVSLYWYRQALGQGPEFLTYFNYEAQQDKSGLPNDRFSAERPEGSISTLTIQRTEQRDSAMYRCASSLSERGLSQYFGPGTRLLVL.